This T cell receptor (beta chain) derives from a study of shared clonotypes between healthy human individuals. The assay was run at deep level. TCRdb keeps only in-frame clones here, not all; method: immunoSEQ multiplex PCR. The sample yields approximately 620,000 clones, around 97% seen once. Donors were healthy HIV-negative adults without recently reported acute infections or vaccinations. Naive CD4+ cells were CD45RA-selected; the remaining cells were memory. The sequence derives from a woman in her 30s in good health. The material sequenced was naive CD4+ T cells sorted from blood. Described subset: CD45RA+ positively selected.

CDR3: CASSQDRSDRGMNTEAFF. CDR3 DNA sequence: TGTGCCAGCAGCCAAGACCGCTCAGACAGGGGGATGAACACTGAAGCTTTCTTT. The chain has TRBV7-8 and TRBJ1-1; 9 bases match TRBD1. The V segment lost 5 bases and the J segment 0 bases; nucleotides outside the gene matches: 13. The CDR3 is 18 amino acids. Looked up from germline, CDR1 is SGHVS and CDR2 is FQNEAQ. Drawing the rest from reference TRBV7-8 and TRBJ1-1, the complete variable domain is GAGVSQSPRYKVAKRGQDVALRCDPISGHVSLFWYQQALGQGPEFLTYFQNEAQLDKSGLPSDRFFAERPEGSVSTLKIQRTQQEDSAVYLCASSQDRSDRGMNTEAFFGQGTRLTVV.